This entry lists 20 T cell receptor beta chains sequenced from one sample in a study of blood T cell repertoires in COVID-19. Profiled with immunoSEQ multiplex PCR; TCRdb holds only in-frame clones, not every one. This repertoire shows some 270,000 clones, 84% found once; its top ten account for less than 2%. Sequencing was done on a sample of peripheral blood. These receptors came from a woman between 35 and 50 years old who had recovered from COVID-19.

This clone was seen only a few times. The chain joins TRBV4-1 to TRBJ2-7, with D tentatively TRBD2 (7 bases). This CDR3 has 16 residues. Between the trimmed V and J ends, which lost 4 bases and 4 bases, there was a span of 20 bases. Germline CDR1 MGHRA, CDR2 YSYEKL. CDR3 amino acids: CASSRIPSGGAYEQYF. CDR3 DNA sequence: TGCGCCAGCAGCCGCATACCCTCGGGGGGCGCGTACGAGCAGTACTTC.

V usage is TRBV10-3 and J usage is TRBJ2-7; 7 positions match TRBD1. This CDR3 comprises 15 residues. Germline CDR1 reads ENHRY; CDR2 reads SYGVKD. V lost 8 bases and J lost 2; bases outside the gene matches: 12. The CDR3 sequence: CAIAQETGTPYEQYF. The CDR3 bases are TGTGCCATCGCCCAGGAGACAGGGACCCCCTACGAGCAGTACTTC.

The V and J genes are TRBV27 and TRBJ2-5, with TRBD2 matching 7 bases. The CDR3 runs 16 residues. V dropped 4 bases and J dropped 4; count of bases not matched to a gene: 12. The germline V gene encodes CDR1 MNHEY and CDR2 SMNVEV (reference sequence). The CDR3 DNA reads as TGTGCCAGCAGTTATGCGGCCGGGGGGAGAGGAGAGACCCAGTACTTC. Translation gives CASSYAAGGRGETQYF.

This chain connects TRBV19 to TRBJ1-2; TRBD1 matches at 11 bases. The CDR3 spans 17 residues. CDR1 is LNHDA, CDR2 SQIVND, per germline (reference sequence). After removal of 4 bases from V and 3 bases from J, the junction contained 10 bases not matched to a gene. The CDR3 here is CASSTGQGASYDYGYTF. For the CDR3, the DNA is TGTGCCAGTAGTACCGGACAGGGGGCTTCCTACGACTATGGCTACACCTTC.

V usage is TRBV21-1 and J usage is TRBJ2-3; no check of the table's D call, TRBD2, against the DNA was made. TRBV21-1 is labeled a pseudogene. This CDR3 comprises 14 residues. The DNA for the CDR3 is TGTGCCAGCAGCCCCAGGACTAGCACAGATACGCAGTATTTT. Translation gives CASSPRTSTDTQYF.

In DNA form, the CDR3 reads TGCGCCAGCAGCCAAGAACCAGGGGGTTATAATTCACCCCTCCACTTT. Protein: CASSQEPGGYNSPLHF. V usage is TRBV4-1 and J usage is TRBJ1-6; 7 bases are a match to TRBD1. V gave up 0 bases and J gave up 4 bases; unmatched junction bases: 3. This CDR3 has 16 residues. CDR1 MGHRA and CDR2 YSYEKL come from the germline V gene.

The chain is built from TRBV28 and TRBJ1-1; 10 bases align to TRBD1. The trim removed 4 bases at V and 5 bases at J, leaving 10 bases unmatched. CDR1 and CDR2 (germline): MDHEN, SYDVKM. The CDR3 has 16 amino acids. The CDR3 is CASSSTGDRGNTEAFF. The DNA for the CDR3 is TGTGCCAGCAGTTCCACCGGGGACAGGGGTAATACTGAAGCTTTCTTT.

This rearrangement joins TRBV30 to TRBJ1-1; D possibly corresponds to TRBD1 (6 bases). Germline CDR1 and CDR2: GTSNPN and SVGIG (reference sequence). V shed 6 bases and J shed 3 bases, with 11 bases lying between them. The CDR3 consists of 12 residues. DNA of the CDR3: TGTGCCTGCCGAGCAGGGGACACTGAAGCTTTCTTT. Residues: CACRAGDTEAFF.

The chain uses TRBV6-6 and TRBJ2-7; 9 nucleotides line up with TRBD1. Germline V gives CDR1 MNHNY, CDR2 SVGAGI (reference sequence). V dropped 6 bases and J dropped 7; count of bases not matched to a gene: 7. The CDR3 is made up of 13 amino acids. The CDR3 DNA follows: TGTGCCAGCAGCCGCACAGGGGGCGGTGAGCAGTACTTC. This codes for CASSRTGGGEQYF.

Here the CDR3 reads CASSTRQGVRSGANVLTF. The CDR3 region has the DNA TGTGCCAGCAGTACCCGACAGGGAGTACGCTCTGGGGCCAACGTCCTGACTTTC. V is TRBV6-2 or TRBV6-3 and J is TRBJ2-6; TRBD1 aligns across 7 bases. The CDR3 is 18 residues long. J lost 0 bases, V lost 5 bases, and 10 bases had no gene match. Germline V CDR1 and CDR2: MNHEY, SVGEGT.

The rearrangement uses TRBV3-1 (or the pseudogene TRBV3-2) and TRBJ2-5, with 9 bases identical to TRBD1. There are 13 residues in the CDR3. V gave up 8 bases and J gave up 2 bases; unmatched junction bases: 3. The germline V gene encodes CDR1 LGHDT and CDR2 YNNKEL (reference sequence). CDR3 nucleotide sequence: TGTGCCAGCGACGGGACAGGGCAAGAGACCCAGTACTTC. This gives the protein CASDGTGQETQYF.

The chain joins TRBV7-9 to TRBJ1-1, with D possibly matching TRBD1 (5 bases). The V gene's germline CDR1 is SEHNR and CDR2 FQNEAQ (reference sequence). Trimming shortened V by 6 bases and J by 4 bases, and 15 bases separated the two germline ends. The length of the CDR3 is 14 residues. The CDR3 nucleotides read TGTGCCAGCAGTCCACTGCAGGGACTCACTGAAGCTTTCTTT. This gives the protein CASSPLQGLTEAFF.

The chain joins TRBV2 to TRBJ1-2; D might be TRBD1 (5 bases). Germline V lookup: CDR1 SNHLY, CDR2 FYNNEI. Trimming removed 4 bases from V and 5 bases from J, with 8 bases in between. This CDR3 has 12 amino acids. CDR3 DNA sequence: TGTGCCAGCAGTGTAGGGGAATATGGCTACACCTTC. This encodes CASSVGEYGYTF.

This clone was seen more than once but under ten times. The chain recombines TRBV3-1 (or the pseudogene TRBV3-2) with TRBJ1-5; 7 bases fit TRBD1. Germline CDR1 and CDR2: LGHDT and YNNKEL (reference sequence). The CDR3 loop spans 15 amino acids. The ends lost 4 bases at V and 0 bases at J; junction bases unmatched: 3. The CDR3 here is CASSRTGYSNQPQHF. The CDR3 nucleotides read TGTGCCAGCAGCCGGACAGGCTATAGCAATCAGCCCCAGCATTTT.

The genes are TRBV19 and TRBJ1-5; D perhaps matches TRBD1 (5 bases). Trimming shortened V by 3 bases and J by 2 bases, and 11 bases separated the two germline ends. This CDR3 has 15 amino acids. CDR1 and CDR2 from the germline V gene are LNHDA and SQIVND (reference sequence). The CDR3 sequence: CASSIQGSGNQPQHF. The CDR3 DNA reads TGTGCCAGTAGTATCCAGGGTTCGGGCAATCAGCCCCAGCATTTT.

The chain is built from TRBV7-9 and TRBJ2-1, with 9 bases aligning to TRBD1. The germline CDR1 and CDR2 sequences are SEHNR and FQNEAQ (reference sequence). The junction had 4 bases not matched to a gene; V was cut back by 6 bases and J by 4 bases. There are 14 residues in the CDR3. The CDR3 nucleotides are TGTGCCAGCAGTTCCGGGACAGGGTACAATGAGCAGTTCTTC. Amino acids: CASSSGTGYNEQFF. The variable domain in full, completed from reference TRBV7-9 and TRBJ2-1, reads DTGVSQNPRHKITKRGQNVTFRCDPISEHNRLYWYRQTLGQGPEFLTYFQNEAQLEKSRLLSDRFSAERPKGSFSTLEIQRTEQGDSAMYLCASSSGTGYNEQFFGPGTRLTVL.

In its sample, this clone was seen a few times. The rearrangement links TRBV5-4 to TRBJ2-1, with 11 bases aligning to TRBD1. With V trimmed by 4 bases and J by 6 bases, 6 bases remained unmatched. The CDR3 totals 15 residues. CDR1 is SGHNT and CDR2 is YYREEE in the germline V gene (reference sequence). CDR3 nucleotides: TGTGCCAGCAGCAACGGACAGGGGGCGCGCAATGAGCAGTTCTTC. It specifies CASSNGQGARNEQFF. The full variable domain, with the rest looked up from reference TRBV5-4 and TRBJ2-1, is ETGVTQSPTHLIKTRGQQVTLRCSSQSGHNTVSWYQQALGQGPQFIFQYYREEENGRGNFPPRFSGLQFPNYSSELNVNALELDDSALYLCASSNGQGARNEQFFGPGTRLTVL.

This clone has a handful of counts. This chain links TRBV5-4 with TRBJ2-5, with no clear D. With 0 bases removed from V and 5 bases from J, the gap between germline ends came to 17 bases. Germline lookup yields CDR1 SGHNT and CDR2 YYREEE (reference sequence). This CDR3 is built from 16 residues. CDR3 nucleotide sequence: TGTGCCAGCAGCTTGGGAGGTTCGCTGGGTACGGAGACCCAGTACTTC. Translated: CASSLGGSLGTETQYF.

This chain links TRBV5-4 with TRBJ1-1; 7 bases match TRBD1. CDR3 length: 14 residues. Germline CDR1 and CDR2: SGHNT and YYREEE (reference sequence). J lost 1 base, V lost 5 bases, and 5 bases had no gene match. Here the CDR3 DNA reads TGTGCCAGCAGTTTACAGGGGAGGAACACTGAAGCTTTCTTT. This encodes CASSLQGRNTEAFF.

This clone has only one observation. The chain couples TRBV24-1 to TRBJ2-2; D is ambiguous. Germline V lookup: CDR1 KGHDR, CDR2 SFDVKD. The CDR3 spans 14 residues. The V end lost 9 bases, the J end lost 4 bases, and 14 bases lay between the germline ends. The CDR3 region is CATESGSSTGELFF. In DNA, the CDR3 is TGTGCCACCGAGAGTGGTTCGAGCACCGGGGAGCTGTTTTTT.